This T cell receptor beta chain originates from a study of blood T cell repertoires in COVID-19. Study-level information: Sample material is recorded as cDNA or gDNA derived from T cells, B-cell-depleted T cells, or PBMCs.

Some clones are missing from TCRdb's copy, which holds only in-frame ones; the method was immunoSEQ multiplex PCR. The repertoire holds 150,000 to 250,000 clones, with 82% as singletons. Adults between roughly 18 and 95 years of age took part from 24 US areas. Cohort 3 recovery required two negative PCRs, clearance, or symptom resolution. Germline V gene lookup returns CDR1 LNHDA and CDR2 SQIVND (reference sequence). CDR3 length equals 14 residues. Trimming left V 5 bases short and J 1 base short, with 12 bases between. This TCR came from a man aged 40-49 years who had recovered from COVID-19. The chain uses TRBV19 and TRBJ2-7; D is undetermined. Sequenced input: PBMCs or T cells enriched from blood (not recorded which). In DNA, the CDR3 is TGTGCCAGTAGTTCGTTCGGAGTGTCCTACGAGCAGTACTTC. Protein product: CASSSFGVSYEQYF.